This T cell receptor (beta chain) was retrieved from a study of cytomegalovirus exposure and HLA in healthy donors. The PCR used 60 Vbeta and 13 Jbeta primers. TCRdb's copy holds only in-frame clones and misses some; the assay was immunoSEQ multiplex PCR. This table holds 200,000 to 300,000 clones, 70% to 90% found once. Regarding this clone: Its cognate antigen is unknown.

Per germline, CDR1 SGHRS and CDR2 YFSETQ. The V gene lost 2 bases and the J gene lost 5 bases, with 10 bases spanning the gap. This CDR3 is 13 amino acids long. Overall study results and limits: CMV serostatus was the sole immune exposure information available.

This sequence originates from a woman in her 40s in good health and CMV-seropositive. Material: PBMCs. The V and J genes are TRBV5-1 and TRBJ1-2; D is unclear. The CDR3 sequence: CASSLQNGYGYTF. The CDR3 DNA reads as TGCGCCAGCAGCTTACAGAATGGGTATGGCTACACCTTC.